The clone carrying this T cell receptor (beta chain) was seen at least ten times. V shed 3 bases and J 5 bases; nucleotides not matched to a gene: 8. Germline values: CDR1 MDHEN, CDR2 SYDVKM. This CDR3 region has 15 residues. Regions amplified from RNA transcripts were the TCR beta CDR3 regions. HTBI primers were the set used in a first-round RT-PCR of the TCR CDR3. TCRdb processed the multiplex PCR reads anew with MiXCR; each CDR3 protein has one entry. The sample carries around 620,000 distinct CDR3 sequences, 13% to 15% recorded once. This sample stems from a study of T cells in Graves' hyperthyroidism and ophthalmopathy.

The chain uses TRBV28 and TRBJ2-7, with 9 bases lining up with TRBD1. The source material was blood. This receptor was obtained from a woman aged 18-29 years with Graves' ophthalmopathy. CDR3 bases: TGTGCCAGCAGTTTGCCACAGGGGGCGATGGACGAGCAGTACTTC. It encodes CASSLPQGAMDEQYF. The full variable domain, its missing parts supplied by reference TRBV28 and TRBJ2-7, is DVKVTQSSRYLVKRTGEKVFLECVQDMDHENMFWYRQDPGLGLRLIYFSYDVKMKEKGDIPEGYSVSREKKERFSLILESASTNQTSMYLCASSLPQGAMDEQYFGPGTRLTVT.